The 7 T cell receptor beta chains presented below share a single source sample, sequenced in a study of cytomegalovirus exposure and HLA in healthy donors. Vbeta (60) and Jbeta (13) primers were used in the PCR. Assay used: immunoSEQ multiplex PCR; TCRdb lists only in-frame clones, some missing. The sample carries some 130,000 clones, around 83% recorded once. Material for sequencing was PBMCs. These TCRs come from a man between 45 and 60 years old in good health and CMV-seronegative.

The V and J genes are TRBV11-3 and TRBJ2-3; weak D call: TRBD1 (5 bases). CDR1 SGHNT and CDR2 YENEEA come from the germline V gene. The V gene lost 1 base and the J gene lost 10 bases, with 15 bases spanning the gap. The CDR3 consists of 14 residues. The CDR3: CASSLGRDSHAQYF. The DNA for the CDR3 is TGTGCCAGCAGCTTAGGGAGAGACAGCCACGCGCAGTATTTT. The variable domain in full, with the rest retrieved from reference TRBV11-3 and TRBJ2-3, is EAGVVQSPRYKIIEKKQPVAFWCNPISGHNTLYWYLQNLGQGPELLIRYENEEAVDDSQLPKDRFSAERLKGVDSTLKIQPAELGDSAVYLCASSLGRDSHAQYFGPGTRLTVL.

This clone was detected a few times. This chain links TRBV30 with TRBJ1-1; TRBD1 is a possible D gene (5 bases). CDR3 length equals 15 residues. Trimming removed 1 base from V and 2 bases from J, with 14 bases in between. Germline CDR1 and CDR2: GTSNPN and SVGIG (reference sequence). CDR3 residues: CAWSALGGGNTEAFF. As DNA, the CDR3 is TGTGCCTGGAGTGCCCTGGGGGGGGGAAACACTGAAGCTTTCTTT.

The gene calls are TRBV14 and TRBJ2-1, with D perhaps matching TRBD2 (6 bases). The germline V gene has CDR1 SGHDN and CDR2 FVKESK. This CDR3 is 15 amino acids long. V shed 2 bases and J shed 2 bases, with 10 bases lying between them. The CDR3 DNA reads as TGTGCCAGCAGCCAACTAGCGATTACCTACAATGAGCAGTTCTTC. Amino acids: CASSQLAITYNEQFF. Full variable domain (outside the CDR3, taken from reference TRBV14 and TRBJ2-1): EAGVTQFPSHSVIEKGQTVTLRCDPISGHDNLYWYRRVMGKEIKFLLHFVKESKQDESGMPNNRFLAERTGGTYSTLKVQPAELEDSGVYFCASSQLAITYNEQFFGPGTRLTVL.

This clone has a single count. The chain is built from TRBV2 and TRBJ1-6, with D perhaps matching TRBD1 (6 bases). V was cut by 7 bases and J by 14 bases, with 18 bases left in between. This CDR3 spans 13 amino acids. Germline loops: CDR1 SNHLY, CDR2 FYNNEI. The chain's CDR3 is CASNEDSLGALHF. The CDR3 region has the DNA TGTGCCAGCAATGAGGACAGCCTGGGGGCCCTCCACTTT.

Regarding this clone: Germline is not matched at one junction end, which may reflect a read error. The J gene is TRBJ1-1, the V gene TRBV4-1; D unresolved. The CDR3 is made up of 16 amino acids. Germline V gene lookup returns CDR1 MGHRA and CDR2 YSYEKL. Here the CDR3 reads CASSQDGYIQKLGAFF. The CDR3 DNA follows: TGCGCCAGCAGCCAAGACGGCTACATTCAAAAACTTGGAGCTTTTTTT.

The CDR3 bases are TGTGCCAGCAGTGACGACAGGGATGCATGGGAGCAGTACTTC. Protein product: CASSDDRDAWEQYF. V and J are TRBV2 and TRBJ2-7, with TRBD1 identical over 7 bases. CDR3 length: 14 residues. Unmatched junction bases numbered 9, after V lost 3 bases and J lost 7 bases. In germline, CDR1 is SNHLY, CDR2 FYNNEI.

V usage is TRBV7-9 and J usage is TRBJ1-1; TRBD1 is a possible D gene (6 bases). CDR1 is SEHNR and CDR2 is FQNEAQ in the germline V gene (reference sequence). CDR3 length equals 15 residues. The V gene lost 5 bases and the J gene lost 0 bases, with 13 bases spanning the gap. CDR3 protein: CASSRTGSLNTEAFF. CDR3 nucleotides: TGTGCCAGCAGCCGCACAGGGTCCCTGAACACTGAAGCTTTCTTT.